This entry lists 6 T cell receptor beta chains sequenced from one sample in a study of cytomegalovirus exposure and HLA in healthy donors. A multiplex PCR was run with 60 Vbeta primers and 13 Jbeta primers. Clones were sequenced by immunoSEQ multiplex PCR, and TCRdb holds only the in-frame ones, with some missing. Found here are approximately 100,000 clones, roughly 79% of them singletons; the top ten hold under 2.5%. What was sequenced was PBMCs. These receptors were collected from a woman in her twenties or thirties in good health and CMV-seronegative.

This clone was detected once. CDR3 nucleotide sequence: TGTGCCAGCAGTCATCCCCGGGGAGGAAATCCCTATGGCTACACCTTC. It is translated as CASSHPRGGNPYGYTF. The rearrangement joins TRBV9 to TRBJ1-2; the D is unclear. The CDR3 consists of 16 residues. The V gene lost 5 bases and the J gene lost 4 bases, with 21 bases spanning the gap. Germline loops: CDR1 SGDLS, CDR2 YYNGEE.

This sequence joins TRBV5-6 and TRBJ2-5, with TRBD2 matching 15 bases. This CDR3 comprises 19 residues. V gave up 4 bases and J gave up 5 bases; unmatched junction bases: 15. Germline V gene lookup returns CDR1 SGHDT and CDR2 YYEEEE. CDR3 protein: CASSRTSGRASISMETQYF. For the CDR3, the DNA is TGTGCCAGCAGCCGGACTAGCGGGAGGGCTTCTATATCTATGGAGACCCAGTACTTC.

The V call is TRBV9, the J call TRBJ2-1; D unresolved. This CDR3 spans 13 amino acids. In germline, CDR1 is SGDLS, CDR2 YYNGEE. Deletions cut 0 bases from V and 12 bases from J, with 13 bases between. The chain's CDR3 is CASSVATPERQFF. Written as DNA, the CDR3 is TGTGCCAGCAGCGTAGCTACTCCGGAGCGGCAGTTCTTC.

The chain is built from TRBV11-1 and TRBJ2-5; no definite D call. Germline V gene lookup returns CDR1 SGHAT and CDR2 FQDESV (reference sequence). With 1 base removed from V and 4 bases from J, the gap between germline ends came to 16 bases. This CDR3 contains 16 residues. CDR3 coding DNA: TGTGCCAGCAGCTTAGATCGGAGATTAGGCGGAGAGACCCAGTACTTC. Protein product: CASSLDRRLGGETQYF.

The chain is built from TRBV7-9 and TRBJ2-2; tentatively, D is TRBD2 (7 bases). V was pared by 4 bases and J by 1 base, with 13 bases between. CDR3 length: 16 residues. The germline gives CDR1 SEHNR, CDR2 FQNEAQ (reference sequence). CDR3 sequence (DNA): TGTGCCAGCAGCTATAACAGGGAGGGGAACACCGGGGAGCTGTTTTTT. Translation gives CASSYNREGNTGELFF. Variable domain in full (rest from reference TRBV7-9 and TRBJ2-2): DTGVSQNPRHKITKRGQNVTFRCDPISEHNRLYWYRQTLGQGPEFLTYFQNEAQLEKSRLLSDRFSAERPKGSFSTLEIQRTEQGDSAMYLCASSYNREGNTGELFFGEGSRLTVL.

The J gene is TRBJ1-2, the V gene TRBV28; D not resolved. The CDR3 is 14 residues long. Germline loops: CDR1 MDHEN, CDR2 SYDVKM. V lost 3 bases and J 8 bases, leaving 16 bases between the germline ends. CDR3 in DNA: TGTGCCAGCAGTTTGCCCGGCGGGTTCTACGGCTACACCTTC. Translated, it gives CASSLPGGFYGYTF.